One and the same sample provided the 8 T cell receptor beta chains below, sequenced in a study of blood T cell repertoires in COVID-19. This table comes from immunoSEQ multiplex PCR, and its TCRdb copy is limited to in-frame clones, with some not included. The table shows about 40,000 clones, with more than 85% occurring only once. Input material: peripheral blood. Receptors originate from a man between 50 and 59 years old in a cohort sampled during active COVID-19.

V is TRBV19 and J is TRBJ2-5; 12 nucleotides match TRBD2. CDR3 length: 16 amino acids. CDR1 and CDR2 from the germline V gene are LNHDA and SQIVND (reference sequence). Trimming at V came to 1 base and at J to 5 bases, leaving 5 bases not matched to a gene. Here the CDR3 DNA reads TGTGCCAGTAGTATAGGTAGTCTAGCGGGAGGGGAGACCCAGTACTTC. This sequence encodes CASSIGSLAGGETQYF.

This chain joins TRBV3-1 (or the pseudogene TRBV3-2) and TRBJ1-1; D is perhaps TRBD1 (5 bases). The germline V gene has CDR1 LGHDT and CDR2 YNNKEL (reference sequence). V gave up 3 bases and J gave up 7 bases, with 12 bases separating them. The CDR3 is made up of 13 amino acids. The CDR3 DNA sequence: TGTGCCAGCAGCCACGCCGGGGGGTTTGAAGCTTTCTTT. Protein product: CASSHAGGFEAFF.

This clone came up once. This chain connects TRBV11-2 to TRBJ2-3; no firm D call. The CDR3 loop spans 13 amino acids. Germline V gene sequence: CDR1 SGHAT, CDR2 FQNNGV. Trimming left V 2 bases short and J 4 bases short, with 7 bases between. CDR3 sequence: CASSLIVSDTQYF. In nucleotides, the CDR3 is TGTGCCAGCAGCTTAATAGTCTCAGATACGCAGTATTTT.

The chain combines TRBV5-6 with TRBJ1-1; unclear D gene. Trimming cost V 0 bases and J 6 bases, with 12 bases left between them. CDR3 length: 14 amino acids. CDR1 is SGHDT and CDR2 is YYEEEE in the germline V gene. In DNA, the CDR3 is TGTGCCAGCAGCTTGGCCCAACAAATTGCTGAAGCTTTCTTT. Protein product: CASSLAQQIAEAFF.

The chain carries TRBV24-1 and TRBJ2-1; weak D call: TRBD1 (6 bases). V lost 3 bases to trimming and J lost 0 bases, with 11 bases between them. Germline CDR1 and CDR2: KGHDR and SFDVKD. The CDR3 sequence is 16 residues long. The CDR3 is CATSDRDKSSYNEQFF. The CDR3 coding sequence is TGTGCCACCAGTGATCGGGACAAGAGCTCCTACAATGAGCAGTTCTTC.

The rearrangement joins TRBV6-5 to TRBJ2-3; 10 bases map to TRBD2. Germline V gene lookup returns CDR1 MNHEY and CDR2 SVGAGI. The CDR3 extends over 16 amino acids. Losses at the gene ends were 4 bases for V and 6 bases for J; bases not matched to a gene: 10. Written as DNA, the CDR3 is TGTGCCAGCAGTTCCCCCCAGCGGGGGGGCGGGGATACGCAGTATTTT. This codes for CASSSPQRGGGDTQYF.

V and J are TRBV6-2 or TRBV6-3 and TRBJ2-3, with D unresolved. The CDR3 totals 14 residues. Trimming stripped 7 bases from V and 4 bases from J, with 15 bases between. Per germline, CDR1 MNHEY and CDR2 SVGEGT. CDR3 sequence reads: CASIPHPEADTQYF. The CDR3 DNA reads as TGTGCCAGCATCCCTCATCCCGAGGCAGATACGCAGTATTTT.

The chain recombines TRBV5-1 with TRBJ2-5; D is possibly TRBD2 (5 bases). CDR1 and CDR2 (germline): SGHRS, YFSETQ. V was cut by 0 bases and J by 5 bases, with 8 bases left in between. The CDR3 has 13 residues. The CDR3 sequence: CASSLVEGETQYF. CDR3 nucleotide sequence: TGCGCCAGCAGCTTGGTAGAGGGTGAGACCCAGTACTTC.